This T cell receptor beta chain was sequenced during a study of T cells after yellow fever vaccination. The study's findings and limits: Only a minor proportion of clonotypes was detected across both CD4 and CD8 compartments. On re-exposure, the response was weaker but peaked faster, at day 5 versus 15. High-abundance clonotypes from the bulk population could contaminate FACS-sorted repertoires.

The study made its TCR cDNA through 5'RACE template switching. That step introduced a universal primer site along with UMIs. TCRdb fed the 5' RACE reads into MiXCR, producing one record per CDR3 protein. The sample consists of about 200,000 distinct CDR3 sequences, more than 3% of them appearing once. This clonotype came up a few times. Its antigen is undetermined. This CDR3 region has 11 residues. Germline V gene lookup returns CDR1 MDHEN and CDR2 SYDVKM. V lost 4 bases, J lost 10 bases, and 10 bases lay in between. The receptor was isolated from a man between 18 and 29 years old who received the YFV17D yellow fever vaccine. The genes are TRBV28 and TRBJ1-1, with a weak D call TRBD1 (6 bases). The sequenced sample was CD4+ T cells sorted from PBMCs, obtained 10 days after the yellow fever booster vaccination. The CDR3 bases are TGTGCCAGCAGTTCCGGGGGCGCAGCTTTCTTT. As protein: CASSSGGAAFF.